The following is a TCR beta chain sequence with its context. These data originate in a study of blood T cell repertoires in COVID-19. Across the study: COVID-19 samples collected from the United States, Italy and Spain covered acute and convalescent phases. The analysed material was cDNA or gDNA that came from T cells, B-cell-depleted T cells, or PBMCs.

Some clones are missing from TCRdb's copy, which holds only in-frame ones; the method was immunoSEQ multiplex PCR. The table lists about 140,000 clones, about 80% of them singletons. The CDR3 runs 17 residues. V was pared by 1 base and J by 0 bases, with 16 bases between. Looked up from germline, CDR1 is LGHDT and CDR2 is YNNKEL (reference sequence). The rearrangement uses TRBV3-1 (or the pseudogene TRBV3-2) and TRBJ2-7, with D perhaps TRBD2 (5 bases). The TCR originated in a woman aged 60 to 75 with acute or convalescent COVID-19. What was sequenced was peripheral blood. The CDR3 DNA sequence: TGTGCCAGCAGCCAAGGCGGCTTAGCGTCCAACTCCTACGAGCAGTACTTC. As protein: CASSQGGLASNSYEQYF.